These T cell receptor beta chains were read from a single sample in a study of cytomegalovirus exposure and HLA in healthy donors. Profiling relied on immunoSEQ multiplex PCR, and the TCRdb table lists in-frame clones only, not all of them. In total, the table holds tens of thousands of clones. The sequenced sample was PBMCs. Receptor source: a man in his forties or fifties in good health and CMV-seropositive. CDR3s leave out the opening cysteine and the closing phenylalanine or tryptophan.

>TRBV11-2|TRBJ2-1
ASSSIINEQF
>TRBV6-4|TRBJ1-2
ASSDRGGYT
>TRBV19|TRBJ1-1
ASSSPGQGVRTGAF
>TRBV2|TRBJ1-5
ASRTGQGAREPQH
>TRBV2|TRBJ1-2
AYPPVTVKDYGYT
>TRBV15|TRBJ1-2
ATSRDSGYGYT
>TRBV4-3|TRBJ1-5
ASSQDGTGDQPQH
>TRBV6-1|TRBJ2-7
ASSERDRDVSGQY
>TRBV4-2|TRBJ1-2
ASSQDLEGWYGYT
>TRBV6-5|TRBJ1-2
ASSKTGNLGYT
>TRBV2|TRBJ1-1
ASSSTLMNTEAF